These 12 T cell receptor beta chains originate from one sample sequenced in a study of chronic HIV infection and antiretroviral therapy. TCRdb reanalysed the 5' RACE reads using MiXCR and keeps one entry per CDR3 protein. The sample records more than 25,000 distinct CDR3 sequences, 7.5% to 10% being singletons. Sample: peripheral blood. These receptors came from an adult who had HIV and had not received antiretroviral therapy, or was an uninfected healthy control (not recorded which).

The table lists this clonotype with many counts. The rearrangement joins TRBV29-1 to TRBJ2-2, with 8 bases that match TRBD1. Germline trimming cut 0 bases from V and 6 bases from J; bases unmatched to any gene: 9. Germline CDR1 SQVTM, CDR2 ANQGSEA. The CDR3 is made up of 16 amino acids. The CDR3 DNA follows: TGCAGCGTTGAAGATCGACAGGGGTCCCAAGCCGGGGAGCTGTTTTTT. It codes for CSVEDRQGSQAGELFF.

This clonotype was seen many times. V gene TRBV9 combines with J gene TRBJ2-5; 9 nucleotides match TRBD2. With 0 bases clipped from V and 4 bases from J, the junction kept 4 bases outside the gene matches. The germline CDR1 and CDR2 sequences are SGDLS and YYNGEE. The CDR3 is made up of 15 amino acids. CDR3 in DNA: TGTGCCAGCAGCGTAGGATTAGCGGGGGTAGAGACCCAGTACTTC. Translation gives CASSVGLAGVETQYF. Using reference TRBV9 and TRBJ2-5 for the parts outside the CDR3, the full variable domain is DSGVTQTPKHLITATGQRVTLRCSPRSGDLSVYWYQQSLDQGLQFLIQYYNGEERAKGNILERFSAQQFPDLHSELNLSSLELGDSALYFCASSVGLAGVETQYFGPGTRLLVL.

This clonotype was seen more than once but under ten times. CDR3 coding DNA: TGTGCCAGCTTACATACCGGGGCCCTCCACTTT. Amino acids: CASLHTGALHF. This sequence joins TRBV28 and TRBJ1-6; no clear D. Per the germline V gene, CDR1 is MDHEN and CDR2 is SYDVKM. This CDR3 is 11 amino acids long. The V end was cut by 8 bases, the J end by 14 bases, with 13 bases between.

This clonotype was recorded at least ten times. V is TRBV19 and J is TRBJ2-7; 9 bases are shared with TRBD1. CDR3 length: 13 amino acids. Trimming at V came to 6 bases and at J to 2 bases, leaving 2 bases not matched to a gene. Germline V CDR1 and CDR2: LNHDA, SQIVND (reference sequence). In nucleotides, the CDR3 is TGTGCCAGTAGCAGGGACAGGGCCTACGAGCAGTACTTC. It translates to CASSRDRAYEQYF.

This clonotype appeared a few times. The rearrangement links TRBV7-8 to TRBJ1-1; D is possibly TRBD1 (6 bases). The CDR3 is 16 amino acids. Germline CDR1 and CDR2: SGHVS and FQNEAQ. With 5 bases removed from V and 0 bases from J, the gap between germline ends came to 16 bases. For the CDR3, the DNA is TGTGCCAGCAGCACAAGAGGGGGGCCCATGAACACTGAAGCTTTCTTT. Encoded protein: CASSTRGGPMNTEAFF.

This clonotype was detected ten times or more. The J gene is TRBJ2-7, the V gene TRBV29-1; the D gene is possibly TRBD1 (5 bases). V lost 2 bases and J 1 base, leaving 15 bases between the germline ends. This CDR3 region has 15 residues. Germline CDR1 reads SQVTM; CDR2 reads ANQGSEA. The CDR3 nucleotides are TGCAGCGTTGAATTCTGGGGCAGACAGTCCTACGAGCAGTACTTC. Its translation is CSVEFWGRQSYEQYF.

Many counts were recorded for this clonotype. The chain is built from TRBV5-1 and TRBJ2-4; 7 nucleotides match TRBD1. The CDR3 totals 14 residues. V was clipped by 6 bases and J by 6 bases; unmatched bases: 9. Germline CDR1 reads SGHRS; CDR2 reads YFSETQ. This chain's CDR3 is CASKKGTDGNIQYF. CDR3 bases: TGCGCCAGCAAAAAGGGGACAGACGGAAACATTCAGTACTTC.

The chain has TRBV11-2 and TRBJ2-5, with D perhaps given as TRBD1 or TRBD2 (5 bases each). With 5 bases removed from V and 4 bases from J, the gap between germline ends came to 14 bases. Germline lookup yields CDR1 SGHAT and CDR2 FQNNGV. The CDR3 consists of 14 residues. The chain's CDR3 is CASSPLNGGETQYF. CDR3 nucleotide sequence: TGTGCCAGCAGCCCCCTAAATGGGGGAGAGACCCAGTACTTC. The entire variable domain, with the rest obtained from reference TRBV11-2 and TRBJ2-5, is as follows: EAGVAQSPRYKIIEKRQSVAFWCNPISGHATLYWYQQILGQGPKLLIQFQNNGVVDDSQLPKDRFSAERLKGVDSTLKIQPAKLEDSAVYLCASSPLNGGETQYFGPGTRLLVL.

In this sample, this clonotype turned up a few times. This rearrangement joins TRBV5-1 to TRBJ1-1; D might be TRBD1 (6 bases). The length of the CDR3 is 15 residues. The germline V and J ends were trimmed by 4 bases and 4 bases, with 17 bases remaining between them. Germline V CDR1 and CDR2: SGHRS, YFSETQ. The CDR3 nucleotides read TGCGCCAGCAGCCAGGAGGGGGGGTTACTCACTGAAGCTTTCTTT. This gives the protein CASSQEGGLLTEAFF.

This clonotype was seen many times. V usage is TRBV3-1 and J usage is TRBJ2-2, with D perhaps matching TRBD1 (5 bases). The length of the CDR3 is 17 residues. The germline gives CDR1 LGHDT, CDR2 YNNKEL (reference sequence). Trimming removed 4 bases from V and 1 base from J, with 16 bases in between. The CDR3 sequence is CASSRDPRVRNTGELFF. As DNA, the CDR3 is TGTGCCAGCAGCCGAGATCCCAGGGTTAGGAACACCGGGGAGCTGTTTTTT. The whole variable domain, remainder taken from reference TRBV3-1 and TRBJ2-2, is DTAVSQTPKYLVTQMGNDKSIKCEQNLGHDTMYWYKQDSKKFLKIMFSYNNKELIINETVPNRFSPKSPDKAHLNLHINSLELGDSAVYFCASSRDPRVRNTGELFFGEGSRLTVL.

The rearrangement uses TRBV6-6 and TRBJ1-3; D is possibly TRBD1 (5 bases). Trimming removed 6 bases from V and 0 bases from J, with 9 bases in between. The CDR3 runs to 14 residues. The germline V gene has CDR1 MNHNY and CDR2 SVGAGI (reference sequence). The CDR3 sequence: CASRGGGSGNTIYF. The CDR3 region has the DNA TGTGCCAGCAGGGGGGGGGGCTCTGGAAACACCATATATTTT.

The sample holds many counts of this clonotype. V usage is TRBV21-1 and J usage is TRBJ1-2; the table names TRBD1, a call not compared with the DNA. TRBV21-1 is an annotated pseudogene. The CDR3 is 15 residues long. The CDR3 DNA sequence: TGTGCCAGCAGCCGGGACGGGGTTGTATGGAGTGGCTACACCTTC. It is translated as CASSRDGVVWSGYTF.